This record concerns one T cell receptor beta chain sequence. CDR1 and CDR2 from the germline V gene are MNHEY and SVGAGI. The CDR3 has 13 residues. V lost 6 bases and J 2 bases, leaving 10 bases between the germline ends. The data stem from a study of blood T cell repertoires in COVID-19. Overall study context: Both acute and convalescent COVID-19 samples were obtained from the United States, Italy and Spain.

Sequencing was performed with immunoSEQ multiplex PCR; in TCRdb, only in-frame clones are kept and a portion is missing. The sample holds tens of thousands of clones, around 88% seen once. This receptor was obtained from a human donor in a cohort sampled during active COVID-19. This chain links TRBV6-5 with TRBJ1-1; weak D call: TRBD1 (6 bases). The sample taken for sequencing was peripheral blood. This CDR3 reads CASRLQGNTEAFF. CDR3 nucleotide sequence: TGTGCCAGCAGGTTACAGGGAAACACTGAAGCTTTCTTT.